The rows below give T cell receptor beta chains drawn from one sample of a study of cytomegalovirus exposure and HLA in healthy donors. Assay used: immunoSEQ multiplex PCR; TCRdb lists only in-frame clones, some missing. The sample lists roughly 70,000 clones, roughly 72% seen once, with 5.5% to 7% in the top ten. Sequences were obtained from PBMCs. These receptors were obtained from a man over 45 in good health and CMV-seronegative. Each CDR3 is given with its conserved first and last residue. Each record gives: J gene, D gene, clone size, V gene, CDR3 DNA, CDR3 protein. A D gene is named only where the DNA matches it firmly. The size field is filled for only some rows; it gives once, few, many or a size class.

>TRBJ2-7|-|-|TRBV30
TGTGCCGCGTCTACGGGGGAAAAGGGGAATTACTACGAGCAGTACTTC
CAASTGEKGNYYEQYF
>TRBJ2-3|-|-|TRBV6-5
TGTGCCAGCAGTACGCGAGGGGGGGCGGTAGATACGCAGTATTTT
CASSTRGGAVDTQYF
>TRBJ1-2|-|-|TRBV6-1
TGTGCCACCGCGTTTATTTCTAACTATGGCTACACCTTC
CATAFISNYGYTF
>TRBJ1-2|-|few|TRBV10-3
TGTGCCATCAGATGGCCGAAGACAGACTATGGCTACACCTTC
CAIRWPKTDYGYTF
>TRBJ2-2|TRBD2|few|TRBV5-1
TGCGCCAGCAGCTTGATTAGCGGGAGGGGCACCGGGGAGCTGTTTTTT
CASSLISGRGTGELFF
>TRBJ2-1|TRBD1|-|TRBV7-2
TGTGCCAGCAATAACGGTGACAGGGCTGAGCAGTTCTTC
CASNNGDRAEQFF
>TRBJ1-5|TRBD1|-|TRBV19
TGTGCCAGTACTTATGACGACAGGGATCGGAAGCAGCCCCAGCATTTT
CASTYDDRDRKQPQHF
>TRBJ2-3|TRBD2|-|TRBV2
TGTGCCAGCAGTGATGTACTAGCGGGGACAGATACGCAGTATTTT
CASSDVLAGTDTQYF
>TRBJ1-6|-|-|TRBV28
TGTGCCAGCAGAAGGGGTGAAAATTCACCCCTCCACTTT
CASRRGENSPLHF
>TRBJ1-5|TRBD1|once|TRBV6-6
TGTGCCACGTATAAAACAGGGGGACGGCTCAATCAGCCCCAGCATTTT
CATYKTGGRLNQPQHF
>TRBJ2-1|TRBD2|-|TRBV29-1
TGCAGCGGGTCGGGACTAGCGGGGCCGGAGCAGTTCTTC
CSGSGLAGPEQFF
>TRBJ2-5|-|-|TRBV9
TGTGCCAGCAGCGCCTCCTTTATGGCGGGTCAAGAGACCCAGTACTTC
CASSASFMAGQETQYF
>TRBJ2-2|TRBD1|-|TRBV5-8
TGTGCCAGCAGCTTGAAGGGACAGAGAACCGGGGAGCTGTTTTTT
CASSLKGQRTGELFF
>TRBJ1-1|-|few|TRBV9
TGTGCCAGCAGCGTAGTACCAAGGGGCGGCACTGAAGCTTTCTTT
CASSVVPRGGTEAFF
>TRBJ2-5|-|-|TRBV27
TGTGCCAGCAGTTTTTTGAACAGGGAAGAGACCCAGTACTTC
CASSFLNREETQYF
>TRBJ2-1|TRBD1|-|TRBV11-2
TGTGCCAGCAGCTTGGGTGACAGGGTCGTGAATGAGCAGTTCTTC
CASSLGDRVVNEQFF
>TRBJ2-7|TRBD1|-|TRBV6-6
TGTGCCAGCAGTTCTCCTCTGGACAGGGGAAAGTACGAGCAGTACTTC
CASSSPLDRGKYEQYF
>TRBJ2-3|-|medium-sized|TRBV6-5
TGTGCCAGCAGTTACGCTAGCGGCACAGATACGCAGTATTTT
CASSYASGTDTQYF
>TRBJ1-2|-|-|TRBV10-3
TGTGCCATCAGTGGACAGAACTATGGCTACACCTTC
CAISGQNYGYTF
>TRBJ2-4|-|few|TRBV5-4
TGTGCCAGCAGCCCGCCGCCCGGGGAGCCTCTAGCCAAAAACATTCAGTACTTC
CASSPPPGEPLAKNIQYF
>TRBJ1-1|TRBD1|once|TRBV6-4
TGTGCCAGCAGTGAAAATCCGGGACAGGGAACGGCGGCGGCGGGAGCTTTCTTT
CASSENPGQGTAAAGAFF
>TRBJ1-2|TRBD1|few|TRBV27
TGTGCCAGCAGTTCCGGGACAGGGGTATATGGCTACACCTTC
CASSSGTGVYGYTF